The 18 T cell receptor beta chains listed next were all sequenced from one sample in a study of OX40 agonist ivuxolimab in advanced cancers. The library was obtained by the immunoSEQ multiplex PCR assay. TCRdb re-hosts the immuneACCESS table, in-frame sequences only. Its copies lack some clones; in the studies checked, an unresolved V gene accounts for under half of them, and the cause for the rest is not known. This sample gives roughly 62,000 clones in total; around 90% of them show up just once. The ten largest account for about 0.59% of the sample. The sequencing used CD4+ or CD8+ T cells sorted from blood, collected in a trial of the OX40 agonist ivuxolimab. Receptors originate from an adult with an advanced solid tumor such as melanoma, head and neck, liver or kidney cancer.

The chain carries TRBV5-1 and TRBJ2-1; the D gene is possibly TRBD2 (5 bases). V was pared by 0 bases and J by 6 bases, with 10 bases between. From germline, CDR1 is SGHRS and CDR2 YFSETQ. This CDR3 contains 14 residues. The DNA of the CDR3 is TGCGCCAGCAGCTTGGTCCTAGCTGCCAATGAGCAGTTCTTC. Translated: CASSLVLAANEQFF.

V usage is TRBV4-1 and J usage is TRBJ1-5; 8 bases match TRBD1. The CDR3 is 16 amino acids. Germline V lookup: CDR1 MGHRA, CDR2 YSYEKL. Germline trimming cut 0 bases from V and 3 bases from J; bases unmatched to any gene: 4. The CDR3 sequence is CASSQETGDFNQPQHF. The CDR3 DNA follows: TGCGCCAGCAGCCAAGAGACAGGGGATTTCAATCAGCCCCAGCATTTT.

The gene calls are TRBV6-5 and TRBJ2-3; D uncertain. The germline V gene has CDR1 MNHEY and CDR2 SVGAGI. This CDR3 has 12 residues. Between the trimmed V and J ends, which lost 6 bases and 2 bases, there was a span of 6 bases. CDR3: CASSPYTDTQYF. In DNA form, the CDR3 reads TGTGCCAGCAGCCCGTACACAGATACGCAGTATTTT.

In DNA form, the CDR3 reads TGTGCCAGCAGTTCAGGACAGGGGACTTACGAGCAGTACTTC. Translation: CASSSGQGTYEQYF. This chain links TRBV6-4 with TRBJ2-7; the match to TRBD1 covers 9 bases. The CDR3 length is 14 residues. CDR1 is MRHNA, CDR2 SNTAGT, per germline. J lost 4 bases, V lost 5 bases, and 6 bases had no gene match.

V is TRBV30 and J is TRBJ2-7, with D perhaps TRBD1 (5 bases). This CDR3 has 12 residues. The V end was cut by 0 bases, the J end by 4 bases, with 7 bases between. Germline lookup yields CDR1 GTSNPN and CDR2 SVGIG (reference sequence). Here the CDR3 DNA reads TGTGCCTGGAGTGTAGGGGTTTACGAGCAGTACTTC. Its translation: CAWSVGVYEQYF.

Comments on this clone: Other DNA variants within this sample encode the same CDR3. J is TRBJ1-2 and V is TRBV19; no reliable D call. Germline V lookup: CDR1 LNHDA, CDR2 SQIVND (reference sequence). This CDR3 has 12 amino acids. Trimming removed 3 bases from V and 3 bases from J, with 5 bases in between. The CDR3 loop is CASSIGDYGYTF. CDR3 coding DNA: TGTGCCAGTAGTATTGGGGACTATGGCTACACCTTC.

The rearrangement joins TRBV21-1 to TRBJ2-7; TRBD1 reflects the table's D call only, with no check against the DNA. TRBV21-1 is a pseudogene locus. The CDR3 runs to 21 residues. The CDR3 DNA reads TGTGCCAGCAGCAAAAGGGAGAACAGGGAAGCCCGAGTACCTCAATCCTACGAGCAGTACTTC. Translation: CASSKRENREARVPQSYEQYF.

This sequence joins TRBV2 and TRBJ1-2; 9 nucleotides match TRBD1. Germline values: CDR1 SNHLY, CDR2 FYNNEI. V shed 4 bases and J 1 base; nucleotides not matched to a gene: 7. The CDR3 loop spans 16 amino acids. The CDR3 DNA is TGTGCCAGCAGTGTCTTTGGGACAGGGCATAACTATGGCTACACCTTC. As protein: CASSVFGTGHNYGYTF.

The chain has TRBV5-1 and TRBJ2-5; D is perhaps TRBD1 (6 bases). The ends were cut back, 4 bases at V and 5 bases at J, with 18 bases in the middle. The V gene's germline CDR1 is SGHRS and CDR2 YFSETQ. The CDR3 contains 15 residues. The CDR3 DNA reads TGCGCCAGCAGCCCCCCCGAGGGGGTCCGGGAGACCCAGTACTTC. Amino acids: CASSPPEGVRETQYF.

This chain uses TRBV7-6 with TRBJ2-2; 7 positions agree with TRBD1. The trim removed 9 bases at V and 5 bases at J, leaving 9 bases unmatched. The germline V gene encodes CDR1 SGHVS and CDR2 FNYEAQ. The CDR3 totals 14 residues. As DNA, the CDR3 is TGTGCCAGTCACCGGGACAGAGATACCGGGGAGCTGTTTTTT. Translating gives CASHRDRDTGELFF. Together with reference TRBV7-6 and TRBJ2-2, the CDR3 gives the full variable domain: GAGVSQSPRYKVTKRGQDVALRCDPISGHVSLYWYRQALGQGPEFLTYFNYEAQQDKSGLPNDRFSAERPEGSISTLTIQRTEQRDSAMYRCASHRDRDTGELFFGEGSRLTVL.

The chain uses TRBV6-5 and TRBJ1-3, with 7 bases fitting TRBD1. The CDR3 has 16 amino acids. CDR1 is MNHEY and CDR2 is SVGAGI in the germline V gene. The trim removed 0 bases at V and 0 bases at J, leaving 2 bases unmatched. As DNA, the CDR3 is TGTGCCAGCAGTTACTCAAGACAGGGCTCTGGAAACACCATATATTTT. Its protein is CASSYSRQGSGNTIYF.

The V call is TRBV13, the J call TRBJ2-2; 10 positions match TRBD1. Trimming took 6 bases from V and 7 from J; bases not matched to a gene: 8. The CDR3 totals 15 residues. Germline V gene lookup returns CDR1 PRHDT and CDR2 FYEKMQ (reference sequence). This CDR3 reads CASSSTGGWNGELFF. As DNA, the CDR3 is TGTGCCAGCAGTTCGACAGGGGGCTGGAACGGGGAGCTGTTTTTT.

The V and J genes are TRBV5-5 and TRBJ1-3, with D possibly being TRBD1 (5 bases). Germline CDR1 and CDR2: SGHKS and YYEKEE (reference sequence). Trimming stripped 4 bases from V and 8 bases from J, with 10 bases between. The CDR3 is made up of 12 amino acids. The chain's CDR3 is CASSPGGDTIYF. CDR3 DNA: TGTGCCAGCAGCCCCGGGGGGGACACCATATATTTT.

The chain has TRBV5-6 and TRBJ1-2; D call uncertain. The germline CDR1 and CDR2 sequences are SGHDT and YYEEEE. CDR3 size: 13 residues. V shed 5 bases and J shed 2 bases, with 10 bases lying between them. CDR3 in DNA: TGTGCCAGCAGGGGCGGGGAGAACTATGGCTACACCTTC. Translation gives CASRGGENYGYTF.

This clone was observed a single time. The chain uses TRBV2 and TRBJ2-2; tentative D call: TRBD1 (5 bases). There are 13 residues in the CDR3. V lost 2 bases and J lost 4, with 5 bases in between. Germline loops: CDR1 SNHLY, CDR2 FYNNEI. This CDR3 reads CASSERGTGELFF. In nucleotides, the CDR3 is TGTGCCAGCAGTGAAAGGGGCACCGGGGAGCTGTTTTTT.

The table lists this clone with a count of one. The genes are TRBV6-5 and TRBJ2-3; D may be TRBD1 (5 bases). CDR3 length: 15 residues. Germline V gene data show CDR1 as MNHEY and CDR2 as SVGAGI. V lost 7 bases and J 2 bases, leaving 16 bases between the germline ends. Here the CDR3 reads CASKRGASNTDTQYF. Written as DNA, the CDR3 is TGTGCCAGCAAAAGGGGCGCCTCCAACACAGATACGCAGTATTTT.

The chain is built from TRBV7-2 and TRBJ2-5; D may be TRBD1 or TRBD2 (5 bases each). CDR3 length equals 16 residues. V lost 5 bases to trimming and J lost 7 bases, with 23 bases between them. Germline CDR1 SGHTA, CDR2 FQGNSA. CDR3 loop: CASSTSRGSISVTQYF. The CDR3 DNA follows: TGTGCCAGCAGCACGTCGAGGGGTAGCATATCTGTGACCCAGTACTTC. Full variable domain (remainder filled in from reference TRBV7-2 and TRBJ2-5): GAGVSQSPSNKVTEKGKDVELRCDPISGHTALYWYRQSLGQGLEFLIYFQGNSAPDKSGLPSDRFSAERTGGSVSTLTIQRTQQEDSAVYLCASSTSRGSISVTQYFGPGTRLLVL.

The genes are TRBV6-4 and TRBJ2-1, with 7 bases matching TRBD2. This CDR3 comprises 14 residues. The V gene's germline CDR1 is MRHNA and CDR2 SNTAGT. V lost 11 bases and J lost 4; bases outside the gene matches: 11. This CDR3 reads CAPGPSGAYNEQFF. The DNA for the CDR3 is TGTGCCCCAGGGCCCAGCGGGGCTTACAATGAGCAGTTCTTC.